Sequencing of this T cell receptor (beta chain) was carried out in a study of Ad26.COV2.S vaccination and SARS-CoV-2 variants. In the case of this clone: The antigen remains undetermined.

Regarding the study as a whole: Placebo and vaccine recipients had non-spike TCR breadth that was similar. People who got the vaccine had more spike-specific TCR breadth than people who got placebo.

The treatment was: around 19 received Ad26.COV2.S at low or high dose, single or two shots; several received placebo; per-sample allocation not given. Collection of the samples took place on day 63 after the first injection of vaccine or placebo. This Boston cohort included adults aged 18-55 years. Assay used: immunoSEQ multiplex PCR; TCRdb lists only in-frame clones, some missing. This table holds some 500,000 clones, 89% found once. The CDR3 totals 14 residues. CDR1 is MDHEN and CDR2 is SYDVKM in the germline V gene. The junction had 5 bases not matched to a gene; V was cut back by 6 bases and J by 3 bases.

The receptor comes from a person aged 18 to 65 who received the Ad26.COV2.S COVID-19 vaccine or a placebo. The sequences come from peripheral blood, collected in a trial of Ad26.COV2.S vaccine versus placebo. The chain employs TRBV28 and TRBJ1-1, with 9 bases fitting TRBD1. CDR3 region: CASSKGTGYTEAFF. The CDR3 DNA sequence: TGTGCCAGCAGCAAAGGGACAGGGTACACTGAAGCTTTCTTT.